The 30 T cell receptor beta chains given below trace back to one sample, sequenced in a study of blood T cell repertoires in COVID-19 (TCRdb year 2020). The library came from the immunoSEQ multiplex PCR assay. TCRdb holds this immuneACCESS table with in-frame rearrangements only. Some clones are missing; in checked studies, unresolved V genes explain under half, and the rest has no known cause. The sample table holds just under 350,000 clones, of which about 90% were seen once. Roughly 6.6% of the sample comes from the top ten. Sequencing was done on a sample of peripheral blood. These receptor sequences come from a woman aged 70-85 years with COVID-19, enrolled during active disease.

The chain combines TRBV2 with TRBJ2-6, with TRBD1 identical over 10 bases. The CDR3 has 16 residues. J was trimmed by 0 bases and V by 4 bases; bases with no gene match: 0. Looked up from germline, CDR1 is SNHLY and CDR2 is FYNNEI. CDR3 sequence: CASSGTGGSGANVLTF. The CDR3 nucleotides are TGTGCCAGCAGTGGGACAGGGGGCTCTGGGGCCAACGTCCTGACTTTC.

This chain uses TRBV18 with TRBJ2-1; no firm D call. V gave up 3 bases and J gave up 5 bases, with 5 bases separating them. The CDR3 has 12 residues. The germline gives CDR1 KGHSH, CDR2 LQKENI. CDR3 sequence reads: CASSPSDNEQFF. DNA of the CDR3: TGTGCCAGCTCACCTTCCGACAATGAGCAGTTCTTC.

For the CDR3, the DNA is TGTGCCACCAGTGACCTCGGAGGAGGGACCCAGTACTTC. This gives the protein CATSDLGGGTQYF. The chain combines TRBV24-1 with TRBJ2-5; D may be TRBD2 (5 bases). The ends were cut back, 4 bases at V and 7 bases at J, with 12 bases in the middle. Germline V lookup: CDR1 KGHDR, CDR2 SFDVKD. This CDR3 comprises 13 residues.

The CDR3: CASSLGHTETQYF. CDR3 bases: TGTGCCAGCAGCCTGGGACACACAGAGACCCAGTACTTC. The chain uses TRBV5-4 and TRBJ2-5, with D possibly TRBD1 on 6 matching bases. The V and J ends lost 4 bases and 4 bases respectively, with 11 bases between them. Looked up from germline, CDR1 is SGHNT and CDR2 is YYREEE (reference sequence). This CDR3 is built from 13 residues.

The chain combines TRBV5-1 with TRBJ1-3; a possible D gene is TRBD1 (6 bases). CDR3 length: 19 residues. Trimming removed 3 bases from V and 0 bases from J, with 22 bases in between. The V gene's germline CDR1 is SGHRS and CDR2 YFSETQ. Written as DNA, the CDR3 is TGCGCCAGCAGCTCCGGACAGTTAAGCGTTCTAACCTCTGGAAACACCATATATTTT. The encoded protein is CASSSGQLSVLTSGNTIYF.

This clone came up once. J is TRBJ2-7 and V is TRBV2, with D perhaps matching TRBD1 (6 bases). Germline V lookup: CDR1 SNHLY, CDR2 FYNNEI. The ends were cut back, 6 bases at V and 0 bases at J, with 15 bases in the middle. This CDR3 comprises 15 residues. CDR3 nucleotide sequence: TGTGCCAGCAGCCGAGTCCAGGGGCCCTCCTACGAGCAGTACTTC. It yields the protein CASSRVQGPSYEQYF.

The chain recombines TRBV2 with TRBJ1-2, with 7 bases matching TRBD1. The CDR3 has 12 amino acids. The junction had 5 bases not matched to a gene; V was cut back by 5 bases and J by 8 bases. CDR1 is SNHLY and CDR2 is FYNNEI in the germline V gene. The CDR3 spells CASSRDSYGYTF. In DNA form, the CDR3 reads TGTGCCAGCAGTCGGGACAGTTACGGCTACACCTTC. The variable domain in full, completed from reference TRBV2 and TRBJ1-2, reads EPEVTQTPSHQVTQMGQEVILRCVPISNHLYFYWYRQILGQKVEFLVSFYNNEISEKSEIFDDQFSVERPDGSNFTLKIRSTKLEDSAMYFCASSRDSYGYTFGSGTRLTVV.

The chain carries TRBV4-3 and TRBJ2-1; D is possibly TRBD2 (7 bases). The CDR3 runs to 17 residues. The ends were cut back, 4 bases at V and 8 bases at J, with 24 bases in the middle. Germline V lookup: CDR1 LGHNA, CDR2 YSLEER. In nucleotides, the CDR3 is TGCGCCAGCAGCCGCGGGGGCGGGAACAGGGACGTTGATGAGCAGTTCTTC. Translated, it gives CASSRGGGNRDVDEQFF.

The V call is TRBV3-1 (or the pseudogene TRBV3-2), the J call TRBJ1-1; D is possibly TRBD1 (6 bases). Between the trimmed V and J ends, which lost 4 bases and 7 bases, there was a span of 10 bases. The CDR3 consists of 12 residues. CDR1 and CDR2 from the germline V gene are LGHDT and YNNKEL (reference sequence). CDR3 amino acids: CASSPGAGEAFF. The CDR3 nucleotides are TGTGCCAGCAGCCCAGGGGCCGGTGAAGCTTTCTTT.

The rearrangement links TRBV6-6 to TRBJ1-2; 10 bases fit TRBD1. Per the germline V gene, CDR1 is MNHNY and CDR2 is SVGAGI (reference sequence). Germline trimming cut 5 bases from V and 0 bases from J; bases unmatched to any gene: 9. The CDR3 is made up of 17 amino acids. The CDR3 sequence: CASSPSRDRGANYGYTF. DNA for the CDR3: TGTGCCAGCAGTCCGAGCCGGGACAGGGGAGCTAACTATGGCTACACCTTC.

The CDR3 reads CASSASGTGVTDTQYF. The CDR3 coding sequence is TGTGCCAGCAGCGCCTCCGGGACAGGGGTTACAGATACGCAGTATTTT. The chain recombines TRBV9 with TRBJ2-3; 10 nucleotides match TRBD1. The CDR3 consists of 16 residues. Germline V lookup: CDR1 SGDLS, CDR2 YYNGEE. V trimming: 3 bases; J trimming: 3 bases; junction bases outside the gene matches: 7.

The chain carries TRBV21-1 and TRBJ2-2; TRBD1 was called by the table and not checked on the DNA. TRBV21-1 is flagged as a pseudogene. The CDR3 loop spans 15 amino acids. The CDR3 nucleotides are TGTGCCAGCAGCAAGGGGACAGTGAACACCGGGGAGCTGTTTTTT. This codes for CASSKGTVNTGELFF.

The gene calls are TRBV27 and TRBJ2-2, with 8 bases matching TRBD1. The CDR3 is made up of 14 amino acids. CDR1 MNHEY and CDR2 SMNVEV come from the germline V gene (reference sequence). Germline trimming cut 7 bases from V and 2 bases from J; bases unmatched to any gene: 3. The CDR3: CASMDRANTGELFF. The CDR3 DNA follows: TGTGCCAGCATGGACAGGGCTAACACCGGGGAGCTGTTTTTT.

J is TRBJ1-1 and V is TRBV27; D call uncertain. In germline, CDR1 is MNHEY, CDR2 SMNVEV (reference sequence). CDR3 size: 13 residues. V was pared by 3 bases and J by 4 bases, with 9 bases between. In nucleotides, the CDR3 is TGTGCCAGCAGTTTTATCTCGTCCACTGAAGCTTTCTTT. Its protein product is CASSFISSTEAFF.

This clone has just one count. The chain employs TRBV5-1 and TRBJ1-2; 10 nucleotides align to TRBD1. The CDR3 has 16 amino acids. Germline V lookup: CDR1 SGHRS, CDR2 YFSETQ. Trimming removed 2 bases from V and 3 bases from J; junction bases left unmatched: 7. CDR3: CASSFLPGQGYYGYTF. DNA for the CDR3: TGCGCCAGCAGCTTCCTCCCGGGACAGGGGTACTATGGCTACACCTTC.

The rearrangement uses TRBV29-1 and TRBJ2-3; D gene uncertain. The germline V gene has CDR1 SQVTM and CDR2 ANQGSEA. Trimming stripped 7 bases from V and 0 bases from J, with 8 bases between. The CDR3 runs 12 residues. CDR3 nucleotide sequence: TGCAGCGCCACCGGGAGCACAGATACGCAGTATTTT. Protein product: CSATGSTDTQYF.

V is TRBV6-5 and J is TRBJ2-1, with D perhaps TRBD2 (5 bases). Germline CDR1 MNHEY, CDR2 SVGAGI. V lost 1 base to trimming and J lost 11 bases, with 12 bases between them. The CDR3 spans 13 residues. CDR3 nucleotides: TGTGCCAGCAGTTACTTTACGAGGGATCAGCAGTTCTTC. It translates to CASSYFTRDQQFF.

The chain has TRBV6-1 and TRBJ1-2; TRBD1 is a possible D gene (5 bases). The CDR3 sequence is 14 residues long. V lost 1 base and J 4 bases, leaving 10 bases between the germline ends. Per the germline V gene, CDR1 is MNHNS and CDR2 is SASEGT. The CDR3 sequence is CASSEGSGLYGYTF. DNA for the CDR3: TGTGCCAGCAGTGAAGGTTCAGGGCTCTATGGCTACACCTTC.

The chain couples TRBV4-2 to TRBJ1-2; TRBD1 agrees at 9 bases. CDR3 length: 14 amino acids. With V trimmed by 0 bases and J by 4 bases, 0 bases remained unmatched. CDR1 is LGHNA, CDR2 YNFKEQ, per germline. This CDR3 is CASSQEDRGYGYTF. The CDR3 bases are TGTGCCAGCAGCCAAGAGGACAGGGGCTATGGCTACACCTTC.

A word on this clone: The same CDR3 arises from other DNA sequences in this sample as well. This chain links TRBV6-1 with TRBJ1-6; 9 nucleotides line up with TRBD1. This CDR3 contains 16 residues. Trimming took 2 bases from V and 7 from J; bases not matched to a gene: 6. Germline CDR1 and CDR2: MNHNS and SASEGT. CDR3 amino acids: CASSESPGQGNSPLHF. The CDR3 DNA sequence: TGTGCCAGCAGTGAAAGTCCGGGACAGGGCAATTCACCCCTCCACTTT.

The chain combines TRBV5-1 with TRBJ2-7, with D possibly being TRBD1 (5 bases). Per the germline V gene, CDR1 is SGHRS and CDR2 is YFSETQ. The CDR3 extends over 16 amino acids. V lost 0 bases and J 3 bases, leaving 16 bases between the germline ends. CDR3 amino acids: CASSLGGARLRYEQYF. CDR3 in DNA: TGCGCCAGCAGCTTGGGTGGGGCCCGACTTCGCTACGAGCAGTACTTC.

This clone appeared a single time. V and J are TRBV28 and TRBJ1-5; 8 nucleotides match TRBD1. CDR3 size: 16 residues. Germline CDR1 MDHEN, CDR2 SYDVKM. The trim removed 7 bases at V and 0 bases at J, leaving 8 bases unmatched. The CDR3 protein is CASIRTGSYSNQPQHF. DNA of the CDR3: TGTGCCAGCATTCGGACAGGGTCCTATAGCAATCAGCCCCAGCATTTT. Full variable domain (outside the CDR3, taken from reference TRBV28 and TRBJ1-5): DVKVTQSSRYLVKRTGEKVFLECVQDMDHENMFWYRQDPGLGLRLIYFSYDVKMKEKGDIPEGYSVSREKKERFSLILESASTNQTSMYLCASIRTGSYSNQPQHFGDGTRLSIL.

This clone was observed a single time. The gene calls are TRBV19 and TRBJ2-7; 7 bases map to TRBD1. This CDR3 has 13 residues. Unmatched junction bases numbered 2, after V lost 3 bases and J lost 3 bases. Germline V gene lookup returns CDR1 LNHDA and CDR2 SQIVND (reference sequence). CDR3 protein: CASSMGQIYEQYF. The DNA of the CDR3 is TGTGCCAGTAGTATGGGACAGATCTACGAGCAGTACTTC.

The genes are TRBV10-3 and TRBJ1-1, with 9 bases fitting TRBD1. The CDR3 extends over 13 amino acids. Trimming cost V 11 bases and J 5 bases; bases outside gene matches: 9. In germline, CDR1 is ENHRY, CDR2 SYGVKD. Written as DNA, the CDR3 is TGTGCCGTATCCGGGACAGGGTATACTGAAGCTTTCTTT. This encodes CAVSGTGYTEAFF.

This chain connects TRBV28 to TRBJ2-7, with D possibly being TRBD1 (5 bases). This CDR3 comprises 16 residues. CDR1 and CDR2 (germline): MDHEN, SYDVKM. Trimming left V 2 bases short and J 3 bases short, with 17 bases between. The CDR3 DNA is TGTGCCAGCAGTTTAAATTGGTGGGGCAGAGACTACGAGCAGTACTTC. As protein: CASSLNWWGRDYEQYF.

In this sample, this clone turned up once. This sequence joins TRBV12-3 or TRBV12-4 and TRBJ1-2; 9 bases are a match to TRBD1. CDR3 length: 12 residues. The V gene end was trimmed by 6 bases and the J gene end by 12 bases; junction bases not matched to a gene: 8. CDR3 region: CASSRLDRGDTF. CDR3 coding DNA: TGTGCCAGCAGCCGACTGGACAGGGGAGACACCTTC.

The rearrangement links TRBV27 to TRBJ2-3; 8 nucleotides match TRBD2. V shed 6 bases and J 4 bases; nucleotides not matched to a gene: 12. This CDR3 has 16 amino acids. CDR1 MNHEY and CDR2 SMNVEV come from the germline V gene (reference sequence). This CDR3 reads CASSWIPAGAPDTQYF. The CDR3 DNA follows: TGTGCCAGCAGCTGGATACCAGCGGGAGCACCAGATACGCAGTATTTT.

The J gene is TRBJ1-3, the V gene TRBV2; weak D call: TRBD1 (6 bases). The germline V and J ends were trimmed by 5 bases and 0 bases, with 14 bases remaining between them. The CDR3 consists of 16 residues. CDR1 is SNHLY and CDR2 is FYNNEI in the germline V gene. CDR3: CASSSQGPNSGNTIYF. The CDR3 region has the DNA TGTGCCAGCAGTTCACAGGGACCGAACTCTGGAAACACCATATATTTT.

The V call is TRBV6-1, the J call TRBJ1-1; TRBD1 might be the D (5 bases). The germline V and J ends were trimmed by 2 bases and 3 bases, with 16 bases remaining between them. Germline lookup yields CDR1 MNHNS and CDR2 SASEGT. The CDR3 is 16 residues long. The CDR3 loop reads CASSEFTSGLDTEAFF. In DNA, the CDR3 is TGTGCCAGCAGTGAATTCACATCAGGGCTGGACACTGAAGCTTTCTTT.

This chain uses TRBV19 with TRBJ1-2; 9 bases are a match to TRBD1. Germline assignment: CDR1 LNHDA and CDR2 SQIVND (reference sequence). The CDR3 covers 14 residues. V was pared by 9 bases and J by 7 bases, with 12 bases of the junction left unmatched. DNA for the CDR3: TGTGCCAGCACTCCGGGACAGGGCCCAGGTGGCTACACCTTC. Protein sequence: CASTPGQGPGGYTF.